This entry lists 27 T cell receptor beta chains sequenced from one sample in a study of identical twins. Using its own MiXCR run on the 5' RACE reads, TCRdb lists one record per CDR3 protein. This sample has about 240,000 distinct CDR3 sequences; approximately 10% occur once, and the top ten carry 9% to 10%. Sequencing used memory T cells sorted from blood. Receptor source: a middle-aged man in good health.

The V and J genes are TRBV27 and TRBJ1-5; the match to TRBD1 covers 9 bases. The V gene end was trimmed by 5 bases and the J gene end by 1 base; junction bases not matched to a gene: 3. The V gene's germline CDR1 is MNHEY and CDR2 SMNVEV (reference sequence). The CDR3 extends over 15 amino acids. This chain's CDR3 is CASSKGTGSNQPQHF. The CDR3 region has the DNA TGTGCCAGCAGTAAAGGGACAGGGAGCAATCAGCCCCAGCATTTT.

This clonotype was observed at least ten times. The chain employs TRBV3-1 and TRBJ2-7, with no clear D. The CDR3 loop spans 12 amino acids. CDR1 is LGHDT and CDR2 is YNNKEL in the germline V gene (reference sequence). V lost 0 bases to trimming and J lost 5 bases, with 5 bases between them. CDR3 nucleotides: TGTGCCAGCAGCCAAGAAGGGAACGAGCAGTACTTC. This codes for CASSQEGNEQYF.

The gene calls are TRBV15 and TRBJ1-6; D unresolved. CDR1 is LNHNV, CDR2 YYDKDF, per germline (reference sequence). The CDR3 sequence is 15 residues long. With 1 base removed from V and 8 bases from J, the gap between germline ends came to 12 bases. CDR3 loop: CATSRVREPDSPLHF. CDR3 in DNA: TGTGCCACCAGCAGAGTGCGGGAGCCGGATTCACCCCTCCACTTT.

This clonotype was seen at least ten times. V gene TRBV5-1 combines with J gene TRBJ1-2; D not certain. The CDR3 is made up of 16 amino acids. From germline, CDR1 is SGHRS and CDR2 YFSETQ. Deletions cut 0 bases from V and 0 bases from J, with 12 bases between. The CDR3 DNA is TGCGCCAGCAGCTTGGCCGCCGGTTATTCTAACTATGGCTACACCTTC. It specifies CASSLAAGYSNYGYTF.

This clonotype occurred a few times. The chain has TRBV6-5 and TRBJ2-7; 10 bases align to TRBD1. Unmatched junction bases numbered 5, after V lost 2 bases and J lost 7 bases. Germline values: CDR1 MNHEY, CDR2 SVGAGI. This CDR3 contains 14 residues. The DNA for the CDR3 is TGTGCCAGCAGTTACGACAGGGGGCGCGGTGAGCAGTACTTC. Its translation is CASSYDRGRGEQYF.

This clonotype was seen a handful of times. The rearrangement links TRBV4-2 to TRBJ2-3; the D gene is possibly TRBD1 (7 bases). Trimming left V 0 bases short and J 9 bases short, with 25 bases between. This CDR3 comprises 18 residues. Germline V gene data show CDR1 as LGHNA and CDR2 as YNFKEQ. The CDR3 DNA sequence: TGTGCCAGCAGCCAAGAGGGGAGCCCACGGCAGGGGGGCCTCACGCAGTATTTT. Its protein is CASSQEGSPRQGGLTQYF.

This clonotype has a count of ten or more. This rearrangement joins TRBV29-1 to TRBJ2-1, with a weak D call TRBD1 (5 bases). The germline gives CDR1 SQVTM, CDR2 ANQGSEA. The CDR3 covers 12 residues. Between the trimmed V and J ends, which lost 3 bases and 6 bases, there was a span of 9 bases. The CDR3 DNA is TGCAGCGTTGACAGGGTTCGCAATGAGCAGTTCTTC. This encodes CSVDRVRNEQFF.

This clonotype was counted at least ten times. V usage is TRBV12-3 or TRBV12-4 and J usage is TRBJ2-5; TRBD1 or TRBD2 may be the D gene (5 bases each). Trimming pared 4 bases from V and 7 bases from J, leaving 19 bases between. CDR3 size: 15 residues. This CDR3 reads CASSYSGTSGSTQYF. The CDR3 DNA reads TGTGCCAGCAGTTATTCCGGGACGAGTGGCTCGACCCAGTACTTC.

This clonotype was found a few times. This rearrangement joins TRBV3-1 to TRBJ1-1; D gene uncertain. Germline CDR1 LGHDT, CDR2 YNNKEL (reference sequence). This CDR3 region has 13 residues. V was trimmed by 8 bases and J by 1 base, leaving 11 bases between them. The CDR3 spells CASGSAGNTEAFF. CDR3 nucleotides: TGTGCCAGCGGCTCGGCGGGGAACACTGAAGCTTTCTTT.

This clonotype has more than one count but fewer than ten. V gene TRBV12-3 or TRBV12-4 combines with J gene TRBJ2-7; a possible D gene is TRBD2 (6 bases). The CDR3 consists of 15 residues. V was cut by 4 bases and J by 7 bases, with 20 bases left in between. CDR3 in amino acids: CASSSLAVPRREQYF. The CDR3 DNA reads as TGTGCCAGCAGTTCGTTAGCGGTACCCCGGAGGGAGCAGTACTTC.

The chain is built from TRBV6-2 or TRBV6-3 and TRBJ2-7; D unclear. Looked up from germline, CDR1 is MNHEY and CDR2 is SVGEGT. The V end lost 5 bases, the J end lost 5 bases, and 7 bases lay between the germline ends. CDR3 length: 11 amino acids. This CDR3 is CASSHHDEQYF. The DNA for the CDR3 is TGTGCCAGCAGTCACCACGACGAGCAGTACTTC.

This clonotype was observed many times. The V and J genes are TRBV15 and TRBJ2-2; D gene unclear. V was shortened by 5 bases and J by 0 bases, with 7 bases between the two germline ends. The CDR3 has 14 residues. Germline loops: CDR1 LNHNV, CDR2 YYDKDF (reference sequence). The CDR3 coding sequence is TGTGCCACCAGCGGCAGAGCGAACACCGGGGAGCTGTTTTTT. The encoded protein is CATSGRANTGELFF.

V is TRBV7-6 and J is TRBJ1-1; 10 nucleotides line up with TRBD1. This CDR3 contains 15 residues. The germline CDR1 and CDR2 sequences are SGHVS and FNYEAQ. V lost 5 bases, J lost 1 base, and 4 bases stayed unmatched. The CDR3 DNA reads as TGTGCCAGCAGCCCCCGGACAGGGGGGAACACTGAAGCTTTCTTT. It codes for CASSPRTGGNTEAFF.

This clonotype was counted many times. This chain connects TRBV28 to TRBJ1-6; D unresolved. This CDR3 comprises 15 residues. The germline gives CDR1 MDHEN, CDR2 SYDVKM. The V end was cut by 5 bases, the J end by 10 bases, with 18 bases between. The DNA of the CDR3 is TGTGCCAGCAGTGGTTCCCCCTTAATTTCCTCACCCCTCCACTTT. This translates into CASSGSPLISSPLHF.

This clonotype was seen ten or more times. The chain links TRBV5-6 to TRBJ1-1; D is undetermined. Between the trimmed V and J ends, which lost 0 bases and 5 bases, there was a span of 8 bases. The CDR3 has 13 residues. Germline loops: CDR1 SGHDT, CDR2 YYEEEE. The CDR3, as DNA: TGTGCCAGCAGCTTGGTCGGGAAGACTGAAGCTTTCTTT. This codes for CASSLVGKTEAFF.

The chain is built from TRBV7-9 and TRBJ2-1; 8 positions match TRBD1. In germline, CDR1 is SEHNR, CDR2 FQNEAQ (reference sequence). The V and J ends lost 5 bases and 10 bases, in that order; junction bases with no gene match: 7. This CDR3 comprises 13 residues. The CDR3 loop reads CASSPRTGPEQFF. The CDR3 region has the DNA TGTGCCAGCAGCCCAAGGACAGGGCCAGAGCAGTTCTTC. Complete variable domain (other parts from reference TRBV7-9 and TRBJ2-1): DTGVSQNPRHKITKRGQNVTFRCDPISEHNRLYWYRQTLGQGPEFLTYFQNEAQLEKSRLLSDRFSAERPKGSFSTLEIQRTEQGDSAMYLCASSPRTGPEQFFGPGTRLTVL.

V and J are TRBV14 and TRBJ2-4, with D tentatively TRBD2 (6 bases). V lost 0 bases and J lost 9, with 9 bases in between. In germline, CDR1 is SGHDN, CDR2 FVKESK. The CDR3 spans 13 residues. The CDR3 bases are TGTGCCAGCAGCCAAGATCTGGGGGGCATTCAGTACTTC. It codes for CASSQDLGGIQYF.

This clonotype was picked up many times. The chain combines TRBV12-3 or TRBV12-4 with TRBJ2-3; perhaps TRBD1 as D (6 bases). The CDR3 is 15 amino acids. Trimming removed 6 bases from V and 0 bases from J, with 13 bases in between. The CDR3 bases are TGTGCCAGCAGCCCACAGGGCCTTAGCACAGATACGCAGTATTTT. This gives the protein CASSPQGLSTDTQYF.

In its sample, this clonotype was seen many times. The chain couples TRBV5-1 to TRBJ1-1; tentative D call: TRBD1 (5 bases). CDR3 length: 16 amino acids. V lost 4 bases and J lost 0, with 16 bases in between. CDR1 is SGHRS and CDR2 is YFSETQ in the germline V gene. The CDR3 is CASSEDDSIMNTEAFF. In DNA form, the CDR3 reads TGCGCCAGCAGCGAAGACGACAGTATTATGAACACTGAAGCTTTCTTT.

This clonotype appeared a few times. The chain uses TRBV20-1 and TRBJ1-2, with D maybe TRBD1 (6 bases). Per the germline V gene, CDR1 is DFQATT and CDR2 is SNEGSKA (reference sequence). With 3 bases removed from V and 7 bases from J, the gap between germline ends came to 15 bases. The CDR3 is 13 residues long. The CDR3, as DNA: TGCAGTGCTAGGGGACAACCGGCTGTTGGCTACACCTTC. This gives the protein CSARGQPAVGYTF.

This clonotype was seen ten or more times. V and J are TRBV7-9 and TRBJ1-2, with D perhaps TRBD1 (6 bases). Per germline, CDR1 SEHNR and CDR2 FQNEAQ (reference sequence). V lost 6 bases and J 4 bases, leaving 12 bases between the germline ends. This CDR3 is 13 amino acids long. The CDR3 protein is CASRSRGGYGYTF. In DNA form, the CDR3 reads TGTGCCAGCAGATCCAGGGGCGGCTATGGCTACACCTTC. Full variable domain (missing parts from reference TRBV7-9 and TRBJ1-2): DTGVSQNPRHKITKRGQNVTFRCDPISEHNRLYWYRQTLGQGPEFLTYFQNEAQLEKSRLLSDRFSAERPKGSFSTLEIQRTEQGDSAMYLCASRSRGGYGYTFGSGTRLTVV.

In regard to this clonotype: At one end the junction does not follow the germline gene, possibly because of a read error. Here the CDR3 reads CAGSPGGGMYNEQFF. The CDR3 DNA sequence: TGTGCCGGCAGCCCGGGCGGGGGGATGTACAATGAGCAGTTCTTC. The chain recombines TRBV11-2 with TRBJ2-1, with TRBD2 matching 8 bases. Germline V CDR1 and CDR2: SGHAT, FQNNGV. The CDR3 spans 15 residues.

This clonotype came up many times. This chain connects TRBV5-6 to TRBJ2-5; no clear D. Trimming removed 1 base at V and 2 bases at J, with 6 bases between. CDR1 is SGHDT and CDR2 is YYEEEE in the germline V gene. This CDR3 region has 13 residues. CDR3 bases: TGTGCCAGCAGCTTGTTACAGCAAGAGACCCAGTACTTC. Translating it yields CASSLLQQETQYF.

At least ten counts were recorded for this clonotype. The chain combines TRBV5-1 with TRBJ1-1; D not certain. Trimming took 0 bases from V and 8 from J, leaving 14 bases between them. There are 14 residues in the CDR3. Germline loops: CDR1 SGHRS, CDR2 YFSETQ. The CDR3 coding sequence is TGCGCCAGCAGCTTGGTAGGCAGGATAAGCGAAGCTTTCTTT. This sequence encodes CASSLVGRISEAFF.

This clonotype was counted at least ten times. The DNA of the CDR3 is TGCAGTGCCATTGGGGCCAGAACCCAAGAGACCCAGTACTTC. Encoded protein: CSAIGARTQETQYF. The rearrangement uses TRBV20-1 and TRBJ2-5, with a weak D call TRBD1 (5 bases). The V gene lost 6 bases and the J gene lost 1 base, with 15 bases spanning the gap. This CDR3 region has 14 residues. Germline V gene lookup returns CDR1 DFQATT and CDR2 SNEGSKA (reference sequence).

The genes are TRBV18 and TRBJ2-1, with 7 bases fitting TRBD1. The CDR3 extends over 15 amino acids. Trimming removed 3 bases from V and 5 bases from J; junction bases left unmatched: 7. The germline gives CDR1 KGHSH, CDR2 LQKENI. Here the CDR3 reads CASSPLRTGHNEQFF. CDR3 coding DNA: TGTGCCAGCTCACCGCTACGGACAGGTCACAATGAGCAGTTCTTC.

This clonotype was picked up many times. The chain employs TRBV29-1 and TRBJ2-2; 8 bases map to TRBD2. Germline CDR1 reads SQVTM; CDR2 reads ANQGSEA. The CDR3 runs to 14 residues. CDR3 bases: TGCAGTGGCCGCGGGGGGCAGAACACCGGGGAGCTGTTTTTT. It codes for CSGRGGQNTGELFF.